A selection of T cell receptor beta chains follows, all from one sample in a study of regulatory T cells in long-lasting Graves disease. TCRdb reprocessed the multiplex PCR reads via MiXCR and lists one record per CDR3 protein. The sample includes 550,000 to 600,000 distinct CDR3 sequences, about 16% of them seen just once. The same data also contributed to another study, on T cells in Graves' hyperthyroidism and ophthalmopathy.

The sample in question was peripheral blood mononuclear cells (PBMCs), obtained at new diagnosis, from a patient treated with antithyroid drugs. The receptors derive from a man aged 18 to 29 with Graves disease. Each CDR3 is given with its conserved first and last residue. The order of the fields is clone size, V gene, D gene, J gene, CDR3 DNA, CDR3 protein. The D gene is left open where the match is weak. Size values are once, few and many counts, or a class for expanded clones, and some rows have none.

clone size: many; V gene: TRBV7-2; D gene: .; J gene: TRBJ1-1; CDR3 DNA: TGTGCCAGCAGCCCATACAGGGTGTACACTGAAGCTTTCTTT; CDR3 protein: CASSPYRVYTEAFF
clone size: .; V gene: TRBV6-2/TRBV6-3; D gene: TRBD1; J gene: TRBJ1-1; CDR3 DNA: TGTGCCAGCAGTGACGCCTGGACAGGGATTCCTGAAGCTTTCTTT; CDR3 protein: CASSDAWTGIPEAFF
clone size: once; V gene: TRBV2; D gene: .; J gene: TRBJ2-1; CDR3 DNA: TGTGCCAGCGCGCCTTCGGCGGGCAATGAGCAGTTCTTC; CDR3 protein: CASAPSAGNEQFF
clone size: .; V gene: TRBV27; D gene: .; J gene: TRBJ2-2; CDR3 DNA: TGTGCCAGCAGTTTCCACGTCTCCCCACCCCCGAGGAACACCGGGGAGCTGTTTTTT; CDR3 protein: CASSFHVSPPPRNTGELFF
clone size: many; V gene: TRBV2; D gene: .; J gene: TRBJ2-2; CDR3 DNA: TGTGCCAGCAGTGGAACAATCGGGGATACCACCGGGGAGCTGTTTTTT; CDR3 protein: CASSGTIGDTTGELFF
clone size: few; V gene: TRBV11-3; D gene: .; J gene: TRBJ1-1; CDR3 DNA: TGTGCCAGCAGCTTAGGCAACAGGGCCGGTGGGAACACTGAAGCTTTCTTT; CDR3 protein: CASSLGNRAGGNTEAFF
clone size: many; V gene: TRBV6-1; D gene: .; J gene: TRBJ2-7; CDR3 DNA: TGTGCCAGCAGACTACAAGGATCCTCCTACGAGCAGTACTTC; CDR3 protein: CASRLQGSSYEQYF
clone size: many; V gene: TRBV28; D gene: .; J gene: TRBJ2-1; CDR3 DNA: TGTGCCAGCAGCTTACTCGGCAATGAGCAGTTCTTC; CDR3 protein: CASSLLGNEQFF
clone size: .; V gene: TRBV11-3; D gene: TRBD2; J gene: TRBJ2-7; CDR3 DNA: TGTGCCAGCAGTTATCAACTAGCGGGAAAGGACGAGCAGTACTTC; CDR3 protein: CASSYQLAGKDEQYF
clone size: many; V gene: TRBV20-1; D gene: TRBD2; J gene: TRBJ2-7; CDR3 DNA: TGCAGTGCTAGAGGATTAGCGGGAGATAGCTCCTACGAGCAGTACTTC; CDR3 protein: CSARGLAGDSSYEQYF
clone size: many; V gene: TRBV10-3; D gene: .; J gene: TRBJ1-4; CDR3 DNA: TGTGCCATCAGTTTTGCAACTAATGAAAAACTGTTTTTT; CDR3 protein: CAISFATNEKLFF
clone size: many; V gene: TRBV12-3/TRBV12-4; D gene: TRBD2; J gene: TRBJ2-1; CDR3 DNA: TGTGCCAGCAGTCGTAGCGGGAGGGCCGCTGAGCAGTTCTTC; CDR3 protein: CASSRSGRAAEQFF
clone size: .; V gene: TRBV6-1; D gene: .; J gene: TRBJ1-6; CDR3 DNA: TGTGCCAGCAGTGAAGATAGGGGGACCAATTCACCCCTCCACTTT; CDR3 protein: CASSEDRGTNSPLHF
clone size: few; V gene: TRBV20-1; D gene: .; J gene: TRBJ2-2; CDR3 DNA: TGCAGTGTTCGGAGGGAGGAGACCGGGGAGCTGTTTTTT; CDR3 protein: CSVRREETGELFF